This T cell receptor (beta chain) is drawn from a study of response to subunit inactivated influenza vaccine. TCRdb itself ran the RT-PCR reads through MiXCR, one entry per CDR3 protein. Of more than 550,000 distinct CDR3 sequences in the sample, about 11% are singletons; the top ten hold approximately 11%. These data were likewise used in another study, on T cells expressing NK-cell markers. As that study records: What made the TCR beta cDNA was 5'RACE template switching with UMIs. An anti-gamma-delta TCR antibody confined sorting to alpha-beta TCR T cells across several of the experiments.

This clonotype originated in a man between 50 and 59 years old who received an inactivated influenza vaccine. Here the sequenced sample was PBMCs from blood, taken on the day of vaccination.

The CDR3 coding sequence is TGCAGCGGGCCGGGGACAGGGCGTGCGGTCACCGGGGAGCTGTTTTTT. Translation gives CSGPGTGRAVTGELFF. The chain links TRBV29-1 to TRBJ2-2; 9 nucleotides align to TRBD1. Germline V gene sequence: CDR1 SQVTM, CDR2 ANQGSEA. Trimming took 7 bases from V and 4 from J; bases not matched to a gene: 13. This CDR3 has 16 amino acids.